The rows below give T cell receptor beta chains drawn from one sample of a study of CD8 T cells in Susac syndrome. TCRdb ran MiXCR on the immunoSEQ multiplex PCR reads and lists one entry per CDR3 protein. Of 130,000 or so distinct CDR3 sequences listed, approximately 89% were seen once; the top ten hold over 0.2%. The material sequenced was CD8+ T cells from PBMCs. These receptor sequences come from a human donor with multiple sclerosis. CDR3s include the opening cysteine and the closing phenylalanine or tryptophan. The D gene is left open where the match is weak. Rows give clone size only sometimes, using once, few, many, or a class for an expanded clone.

size: NA; D: NA; J: TRBJ1-5; V: TRBV7-9; length: 15; DNA: TGTGCCAGCAGCTTAGCCGAGGAAAGCAATCAGCCCCAGCATTTT; CDR3: CASSLAEESNQPQHF
size: NA; D: NA; J: TRBJ2-4; V: TRBV10-3; length: 12; DNA: TGTGCCATCAAAGACAGTAAAAACATTCAGTACTTC; CDR3: CAIKDSKNIQYF
size: NA; D: NA; J: TRBJ1-5; V: TRBV27; length: 13; DNA: TGTGCCAGCAGTTTTCAGAGCAATCAGCCCCAGCATTTT; CDR3: CASSFQSNQPQHF
size: NA; D: TRBD2; J: TRBJ2-1; V: TRBV30; length: 13; DNA: TGTGCCTGGACCCGACTAGCGTTCGATGAGCAGTTCTTC; CDR3: CAWTRLAFDEQFF
size: NA; D: NA; J: TRBJ1-4; V: TRBV5-8; length: 14; DNA: TGTGCCAGCACCCTGGGGGCCGGGGCAGAAAAACTGTTTTTT; CDR3: CASTLGAGAEKLFF
size: NA; D: NA; J: TRBJ2-1; V: TRBV4-3; length: 16; DNA: TGCGCCAGCAGCCACTTTGACGCGGGCCCTTACAATGAGCAGTTCTTC; CDR3: CASSHFDAGPYNEQFF
size: NA; D: TRBD1; J: TRBJ2-5; V: TRBV14; length: 16; DNA: TGTGCCAGCAGCCCCCTCCGGACAGGTTTACAAGAGACCCAGTACTTC; CDR3: CASSPLRTGLQETQYF
size: few; D: NA; J: TRBJ2-5; V: TRBV12-3/TRBV12-4; length: 14; DNA: TGTGCCAGCAGTTTGGCCGGCTACCAAGAGACCCAGTACTTC; CDR3: CASSLAGYQETQYF
size: NA; D: NA; J: TRBJ2-2; V: TRBV27; length: 13; DNA: TGTGCCAGCAGTTTTGTAAGGGCCGGGGAGCTGTTTTTT; CDR3: CASSFVRAGELFF
size: NA; D: NA; J: TRBJ2-2; V: TRBV12-3/TRBV12-4; length: 13; DNA: TGTGCCAGCAGTTCCCGGAGTACCGGGGAGCTGTTTTTT; CDR3: CASSSRSTGELFF
size: NA; D: NA; J: TRBJ2-2; V: TRBV9; length: 17; DNA: TGTGCCAGCAGCGCTGCAAATTCCTACTCGAACACCGGGGAGCTGTTTTTT; CDR3: CASSAANSYSNTGELFF
size: NA; D: TRBD2; J: TRBJ2-1; V: TRBV9; length: 14; DNA: TGTGCCAGCAGCCCAGAGGGCCTTCCTAGCGGGCAGTTCTTC; CDR3: CASSPEGLPSGQFF
size: NA; D: NA; J: TRBJ1-1; V: TRBV6-1; length: 17; DNA: TGTGCCAGCAGGGAGGCCCCATGGGCCCCGCAGAACACTGAAGCTTTCTTT; CDR3: CASREAPWAPQNTEAFF
size: NA; D: NA; J: TRBJ2-1; V: TRBV19; length: 13; DNA: TGTGCCAGTAGTACGGACCTACCCAATGAGCAGTTCTTC; CDR3: CASSTDLPNEQFF
size: once; D: TRBD1; J: TRBJ2-1; V: TRBV6-2/TRBV6-3; length: 15; DNA: TGTGCCAGCAGTTACTGGGACAGGGGTTCCAATGAGCAGTTCTTC; CDR3: CASSYWDRGSNEQFF
size: few; D: NA; J: TRBJ1-1; V: TRBV19; length: 12; DNA: TGTGCCAGTAGTCCTGGGAACACTGAAGCTTTCTTT; CDR3: CASSPGNTEAFF
size: once; D: NA; J: TRBJ2-5; V: TRBV15; length: 14; DNA: TGTGCCACCAGCAGAGACGCCCCGGGTGGGACCCAGTACTTC; CDR3: CATSRDAPGGTQYF
size: NA; D: NA; J: TRBJ1-1; V: TRBV11-1; length: 15; DNA: TGTGCCAGCAGCTTAATACAACAGGGTTTGACTGAAGCTTTCTTT; CDR3: CASSLIQQGLTEAFF
size: NA; D: NA; J: TRBJ1-6; V: TRBV2; length: 17; DNA: TGTGCCAGCAGTAGGACCCCTACGAGCTCCTATAATTCACCCCTCCACTTT; CDR3: CASSRTPTSSYNSPLHF
size: NA; D: NA; J: TRBJ2-4; V: TRBV11-2; length: 15; DNA: TGTGCCAGCAGCCCTGTCCCAGAGGCCAAAAACATTCAGTACTTC; CDR3: CASSPVPEAKNIQYF